The 24 T cell receptor beta chains below were found in one sample sequenced in a study of T cell responses to AZD1222 COVID-19 vaccine. Assay: immunoSEQ multiplex PCR; the TCRdb copy retains only in-frame clones and omits some. There are 150,000 or so clones in the sample; around nine tenths occur only once, and approximately 6% lies in the top ten. The sequencing used peripheral blood, collected on day 0 of AZD1222 vaccination. These receptors originate from an adult in good health.

V gene TRBV3-1 (or the pseudogene TRBV3-2) combines with J gene TRBJ1-3, with D uncertain. The germline V gene has CDR1 LGHDT and CDR2 YNNKEL (reference sequence). The length of the CDR3 is 13 residues. V was trimmed by 6 bases and J by 0 bases, leaving 6 bases between them. As DNA, the CDR3 is TGTGCCAGCAGTCCAAACTCTGGAAACACCATATATTTT. Translated: CASSPNSGNTIYF.

The chain carries TRBV7-8 and TRBJ1-2; 7 positions match TRBD1. CDR1 SGHVS and CDR2 FQNEAQ come from the germline V gene. The CDR3 totals 17 residues. V was clipped by 1 base and J by 4 bases; unmatched bases: 12. CDR3 coding DNA: TGTGCCAGCAGCTTAGGGGACATGGGACAGCCTTTCTATGGCTACACCTTC. Encoded protein: CASSLGDMGQPFYGYTF. Complete variable domain (other parts from reference TRBV7-8 and TRBJ1-2): GAGVSQSPRYKVAKRGQDVALRCDPISGHVSLFWYQQALGQGPEFLTYFQNEAQLDKSGLPSDRFFAERPEGSVSTLKIQRTQQEDSAVYLCASSLGDMGQPFYGYTFGSGTRLTVV.

V usage is TRBV11-2 and J usage is TRBJ2-7; weak D call: TRBD2 (5 bases). V lost 3 bases to trimming and J lost 5 bases, with 11 bases between them. In germline, CDR1 is SGHAT, CDR2 FQNNGV. This CDR3 spans 13 amino acids. CDR3 protein: CASSLRERNEQYF. For the CDR3, the DNA is TGTGCCAGCAGCTTGAGGGAAAGGAACGAGCAGTACTTC.

V gene TRBV6-5 combines with J gene TRBJ1-1; D ambiguous. This CDR3 has 16 amino acids. Trimming cost V 0 bases and J 1 base, with 12 bases left between them. The germline V gene encodes CDR1 MNHEY and CDR2 SVGAGI. CDR3 bases: TGTGCCAGCAGTTACTCGGTCGGTAAAGGGAACACTGAAGCTTTCTTT. Its translation: CASSYSVGKGNTEAFF.

This chain uses TRBV5-4 with TRBJ1-4; D is ambiguous. The CDR3 is made up of 15 amino acids. Germline CDR1 SGHNT, CDR2 YYREEE (reference sequence). The V gene lost 4 bases and the J gene lost 5 bases, with 15 bases spanning the gap. Here the CDR3 DNA reads TGTGCCAGCAGCGGGCCGGAAGGAGGGAATGAAAAACTGTTTTTT. It codes for CASSGPEGGNEKLFF.

The CDR3 coding sequence is TGTGCCAGCAGCTCCGGTCCTACCTTTACTAACTATGGCTACACCTTC. Its protein product is CASSSGPTFTNYGYTF. This chain connects TRBV7-8 to TRBJ1-2; no reliable D call. Germline V gene lookup returns CDR1 SGHVS and CDR2 FQNEAQ. CDR3 length: 16 amino acids. Trimming took off 4 bases at V and 0 bases at J, with 15 bases between the two ends. Based on the CDR3 plus reference TRBV7-8 and TRBJ1-2, the full variable domain is GAGVSQSPRYKVAKRGQDVALRCDPISGHVSLFWYQQALGQGPEFLTYFQNEAQLDKSGLPSDRFFAERPEGSVSTLKIQRTQQEDSAVYLCASSSGPTFTNYGYTFGSGTRLTVV.

The chain has TRBV9 and TRBJ1-5; D is ambiguous. With 8 bases removed from V and 5 bases from J, the gap between germline ends came to 20 bases. This CDR3 has 15 residues. Germline-derived CDR1 and CDR2 are SGDLS and YYNGEE. The CDR3 DNA is TGTGCCAGTTCTCAAGGGATTGAGGCGGATCAGCCCCAGCATTTT. Encoded protein: CASSQGIEADQPQHF.

This chain links TRBV5-1 with TRBJ1-1; D might be TRBD1 (5 bases). Germline V gene lookup returns CDR1 SGHRS and CDR2 YFSETQ. The CDR3 runs 14 residues. Trimming removed 6 bases from V and 1 base from J, with 13 bases in between. The CDR3 sequence is CASTRDGGNTEAFF. The DNA of the CDR3 is TGCGCCAGCACCAGGGATGGGGGGAACACTGAAGCTTTCTTT.

The J gene is TRBJ1-4, the V gene TRBV4-2; maybe TRBD1 (6 bases). The CDR3 is 16 amino acids. Between the trimmed V and J ends, which lost 4 bases and 2 bases, there was a span of 14 bases. Germline V gene sequence: CDR1 LGHNA, CDR2 YNFKEQ. The chain's CDR3 is CASSLEGGPTNEKLFF. The CDR3 DNA follows: TGTGCCAGCAGCCTCGAGGGGGGGCCCACTAATGAAAAACTGTTTTTT.

This rearrangement joins TRBV18 to TRBJ1-5; unclear D gene. The CDR3 has 13 amino acids. Trimming pared 4 bases from V and 5 bases from J, leaving 9 bases between. The germline V gene has CDR1 KGHSH and CDR2 LQKENI. The CDR3 DNA is TGTGCCAGCTCACGGGGTTGGGATCAGCCCCAGCATTTT. This sequence encodes CASSRGWDQPQHF.

This rearrangement joins TRBV18 to TRBJ1-1; possible D gene TRBD1, 6 bases. The ends were cut back, 3 bases at V and 2 bases at J, with 13 bases in the middle. The CDR3 contains 15 residues. Looked up from germline, CDR1 is KGHSH and CDR2 is LQKENI. The CDR3 reads CASSPSDRPNTEAFF. The CDR3 bases are TGTGCCAGCTCACCTTCGGACAGACCAAACACTGAAGCTTTCTTT.

As regards this clone: Other nucleotide sequences in the sample specify the same CDR3. The gene calls are TRBV30 and TRBJ1-1; no reliable D call. Germline V gives CDR1 GTSNPN, CDR2 SVGIG (reference sequence). Trimming took 2 bases from V and 1 from J, leaving 2 bases between them. CDR3 length: 11 amino acids. CDR3 residues: CAWSKNTEAFF. The CDR3 DNA reads as TGTGCCTGGAGTAAGAACACTGAAGCTTTCTTT.

This chain connects TRBV15 to TRBJ1-1; possible D gene TRBD1, 5 bases. V was pared by 0 bases and J by 4 bases, with 27 bases between. This CDR3 contains 20 residues. Germline CDR1 reads LNHNV; CDR2 reads YYDKDF (reference sequence). CDR3 in DNA: TGTGCCACCAGCAGAGATGGACGGGGCCAGGGCGGTCGTAGAAGCACTGAAGCTTTCTTT. Translating gives CATSRDGRGQGGRRSTEAFF. Complete variable domain (other parts from reference TRBV15 and TRBJ1-1): DAMVIQNPRYQVTQFGKPVTLSCSQTLNHNVMYWYQQKSSQAPKLLFHYYDKDFNNEADTPDNFQSRRPNTSFCFLDIRSPGLGDTAMYLCATSRDGRGQGGRRSTEAFFGQGTRLTVV.

This clone was detected only a few times. This rearrangement joins TRBV30 to TRBJ1-1, with D possibly being TRBD1 (6 bases). The CDR3 spans 14 residues. The germline V gene encodes CDR1 GTSNPN and CDR2 SVGIG (reference sequence). V shed 4 bases and J shed 1 base, with 13 bases lying between them. Written as DNA, the CDR3 is TGTGCCTGGACCCTGGGGGCAGGGAACACTGAAGCTTTCTTT. Protein sequence: CAWTLGAGNTEAFF.

V gene TRBV6-5 combines with J gene TRBJ1-2; D is uncertain. This CDR3 spans 13 amino acids. Trimming removed 2 bases at V and 4 bases at J, with 8 bases between. Germline-derived CDR1 and CDR2 are MNHEY and SVGAGI. The CDR3 sequence is CASSYTRTYGYTF. As DNA, the CDR3 is TGTGCCAGCAGTTACACGCGAACCTATGGCTACACCTTC.

The chain links TRBV6-1 to TRBJ1-5; the match to TRBD1 covers 8 bases. Germline CDR1 MNHNS, CDR2 SASEGT. The length of the CDR3 is 14 residues. With V trimmed by 2 bases and J by 7 bases, 4 bases remained unmatched. The DNA for the CDR3 is TGTGCCAGCAGTGAAAACACAGGGGGACAGCCCCAGCATTTT. Amino acid sequence: CASSENTGGQPQHF.

This clone was counted once. The CDR3 nucleotides are TGTGCCAGCAGTGACAGCCGCTCTGGAAACACCATATATTTT. Residues: CASSDSRSGNTIYF. J is TRBJ1-3 and V is TRBV2, with D unresolved. CDR1 and CDR2 (germline): SNHLY, FYNNEI. The ends were cut back, 3 bases at V and 0 bases at J, with 6 bases in the middle. The CDR3 is made up of 14 amino acids.

The J gene is TRBJ1-1, the V gene TRBV14; D ambiguous. V gave up 5 bases and J gave up 6 bases, with 13 bases separating them. This CDR3 has 13 amino acids. Germline lookup yields CDR1 SGHDN and CDR2 FVKESK. The CDR3 nucleotides are TGTGCCAGCAGCGGTCAAGGTGTGGCTGAAGCTTTCTTT. This gives the protein CASSGQGVAEAFF.

The rearrangement joins TRBV4-1 to TRBJ2-1; perhaps D is TRBD1 or TRBD2 (6 bases each). The germline CDR1 and CDR2 sequences are MGHRA and YSYEKL. The CDR3 is made up of 16 amino acids. The V end was cut by 1 base, the J end by 6 bases, with 16 bases between. CDR3 in amino acids: CASSQVLQGGPNEQFF. In DNA, the CDR3 is TGCGCCAGCAGCCAAGTCCTCCAAGGGGGGCCCAATGAGCAGTTCTTC.

This chain uses TRBV7-8 with TRBJ1-5, with 7 bases aligning to TRBD1. Per the germline V gene, CDR1 is SGHVS and CDR2 is FQNEAQ. Trimming cost V 4 bases and J 5 bases; bases outside gene matches: 8. The CDR3 has 15 amino acids. The CDR3: CASSSSIQGDQPQHF. The CDR3 DNA reads as TGTGCCAGCAGCTCGAGCATCCAGGGGGATCAGCCCCAGCATTTT.

The rearrangement links TRBV7-2 to TRBJ2-2; D is possibly TRBD1 (6 bases). V lost 1 base to trimming and J lost 0 bases, with 6 bases between them. The germline gives CDR1 SGHTA, CDR2 FQGNSA. This CDR3 is 15 amino acids long. Written as DNA, the CDR3 is TGTGCCAGCAGCTTAGACAGGGCGAACACCGGGGAGCTGTTTTTT. Protein product: CASSLDRANTGELFF. The full variable domain, with the rest looked up from reference TRBV7-2 and TRBJ2-2, is GAGVSQSPSNKVTEKGKDVELRCDPISGHTALYWYRQSLGQGLEFLIYFQGNSAPDKSGLPSDRFSAERTGGSVSTLTIQRTQQEDSAVYLCASSLDRANTGELFFGEGSRLTVL.

This chain links TRBV27 with TRBJ1-2, with D possibly TRBD1 on 6 matching bases. The CDR3 runs 13 residues. Trimming left V 2 bases short and J 5 bases short, with 9 bases between. Germline CDR1 and CDR2: MNHEY and SMNVEV (reference sequence). CDR3 bases: TGTGCCAGCAGTTTAAAGGGGGTTTATGGCTACACCTTC. This encodes CASSLKGVYGYTF.

The rearrangement links TRBV5-1 to TRBJ1-1; 8 bases align to TRBD1. V shed 8 bases, J shed 3 bases, and the junction held 6 bases outside the gene matches. This CDR3 contains 13 residues. Germline lookup yields CDR1 SGHRS and CDR2 YFSETQ. The chain's CDR3 is CASFQGADTEAFF. CDR3 sequence (DNA): TGCGCCAGTTTTCAGGGGGCGGACACTGAAGCTTTCTTT. Together with reference TRBV5-1 and TRBJ1-1, the CDR3 gives the full variable domain: KAGVTQTPRYLIKTRGQQVTLSCSPISGHRSVSWYQQTPGQGLQFLFEYFSETQRNKGNFPGRFSGRQFSNSRSEMNVSTLELGDSALYLCASFQGADTEAFFGQGTRLTVV.

V and J are TRBV9 and TRBJ2-5; possible D gene TRBD1, 5 bases. The CDR3 totals 13 residues. V was clipped by 3 bases and J by 1 base, with 7 bases between them. CDR1 and CDR2 from the germline V gene are SGDLS and YYNGEE. CDR3 nucleotide sequence: TGTGCCAGCAGCGCACAGGTCCAAGAGACCCAGTACTTC. This gives the protein CASSAQVQETQYF.